This entry concerns a single T cell receptor (beta chain). The ends lost 2 bases at V and 6 bases at J; junction bases unmatched: 7. The length of the CDR3 is 15 residues. CDR1 is SEHNR and CDR2 is FQNEAQ in the germline V gene (reference sequence). This entry is derived from a study of control samples from healthy donors and cancer patients. Here immunoSEQ multiplex PCR was the method, and the copy in TCRdb shows in-frame clones only, minus some. This table has about 160,000 clones, about 90% appearing once. The chain carries TRBV7-9 and TRBJ2-3, with 8 bases aligning to TRBD1. The sample taken for sequencing was blood. The sequence was obtained from a man younger than 40 in good health. CDR3 protein: CASSLTGDRWDTQYF. CDR3 bases: TGTGCCAGCAGCTTAACTGGGGACAGGTGGGATACGCAGTATTTT.